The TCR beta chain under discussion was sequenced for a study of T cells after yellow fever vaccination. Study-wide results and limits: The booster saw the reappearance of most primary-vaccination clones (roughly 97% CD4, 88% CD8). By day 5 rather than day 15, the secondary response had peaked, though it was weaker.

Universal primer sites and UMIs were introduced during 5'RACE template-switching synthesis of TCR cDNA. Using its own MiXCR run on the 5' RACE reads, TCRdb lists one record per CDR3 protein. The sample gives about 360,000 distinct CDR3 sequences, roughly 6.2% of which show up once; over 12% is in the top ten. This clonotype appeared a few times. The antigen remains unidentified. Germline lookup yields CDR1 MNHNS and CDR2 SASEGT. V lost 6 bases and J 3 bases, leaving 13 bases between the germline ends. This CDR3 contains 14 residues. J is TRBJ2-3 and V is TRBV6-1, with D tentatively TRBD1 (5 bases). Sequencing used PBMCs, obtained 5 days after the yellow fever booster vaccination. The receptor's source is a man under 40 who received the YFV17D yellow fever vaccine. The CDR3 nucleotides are TGTGCCAGCAGAATAGAACAGGTGACAGATACGCAGTATTTT. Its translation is CASRIEQVTDTQYF.